These 25 T cell receptor beta chains were all obtained from the same sample, sequenced in a study of T cell clonality in common variable immunodeficiency. Their specific antigens are unknown. Whole-study results and caveats: In common variable immunodeficiency, TCR beta chains reportedly carried fewer deletions and N-nucleotide insertions.

Some clones are missing from TCRdb's copy, which holds only in-frame ones; the method was immunoSEQ multiplex PCR. The specimen gives 7,000 to 9,000 clones without singletons; the ten biggest hold approximately 5%. The sequenced sample was peripheral blood mononuclear cells. These receptors all come from a human donor with common variable immunodeficiency.

This clone showed up just a few times. The part of the CDR3 DNA that was read is TGTGCCAGCAGCCCTGGAAGGGGGAATTCACCC. Protein sequence: CASSPGRGNSP. The full CDR3 sequence reads CASSPGRGNSPLHF. This chain joins TRBV7-2 and TRBJ1-6; a weak D match, TRBD1 (6 bases). The read ends 3 residues early relative to the CDR3; the germline J gene fills the gap. V was pared by 5 bases and J by 7 bases, with 12 bases between. The V gene's germline CDR1 is SGHTA and CDR2 FQGNSA. The CDR3 totals 14 residues.

Comments on this clone: Sequencing ends 3 residues short of the CDR3 end; the germline J gene provides the rest. The chain uses TRBV7-6 and TRBJ2-2; 9 positions match TRBD1. Germline CDR1 SGHVS, CDR2 FNYEAQ. The V gene end was trimmed by 2 bases and the J gene end by 1 base; junction bases not matched to a gene: 5. CDR3 length: 17 residues. CDR3 DNA, as far as it was read: TGTGCCAGCAGCTTACATACAGGGGGCCAGAACACCGGGGAG. It specifies CASSLHTGGQNTGE. The CDR3, in full, reads CASSLHTGGQNTGELFF.

There are a few counts of this clone. The CDR3 extends 3 residues past the end of the read, so its final part is completed from the germline J gene. The chain links TRBV18 to TRBJ2-3; D perhaps matches TRBD2 (6 bases). This CDR3 has 14 amino acids. CDR1 and CDR2 from the germline V gene are KGHSH and LQKENI. V was clipped by 2 bases and J by 5 bases, with 11 bases between them. The CDR3 here is CASSPAGYRDTQYF. The sequenced part of the CDR3 DNA is TGTGCCAGCTCACCAGCGGGATACAGAGATACG.

A remark on this clone: Relative to the germline gene, one junction end is altered; a read error may explain this. The read terminates 3 residues before the CDR3 end, so the remaining end is supplied by the germline J gene. The rearrangement joins TRBV7-7 to TRBJ2-2; 12 bases are shared with TRBD2. Germline V gene data show CDR1 as SSHAT and CDR2 as FNYEAQ (reference sequence). CDR3 length: 15 amino acids. The CDR3 is CASSTGLAGTGELFF. CDR3 bases read: TGTGCTAGCAGCACGGGACTAGCGGGCACCGGGGAG.

In the case of this clone: The CDR3 goes on 3 residues after the read ends, and that part is filled in from the germline J gene. This rearrangement joins TRBV29-1 to TRBJ1-2; D unresolved. The CDR3 is 11 amino acids. Per germline, CDR1 SQVTM and CDR2 ANQGSEA. V shed 6 bases and J shed 1 base, with 6 bases lying between them. The sequenced CDR3 bases are TGCAGCGTCTCTATTAACTATGGC. It encodes CSVSINYG. The entire CDR3 protein reads CSVSINYGYTF. Filled out from reference TRBV29-1 and TRBJ1-2, the complete variable domain reads SAVISQKPSRDICQRGTSLTIQCQVDSQVTMMFWYRQQPGQSLTLIATANQGSEATYESGFVIDKFPISRPNLTFSTLTVSNMSPEDSSIYLCSVSINYGYTFGSGTRLTVV.

In this sample, this clone turned up a few times. The sequenced fragment ends 3 residues before the CDR3 boundary, so the rest is inferred from the germline J gene. The chain links TRBV6-2 or TRBV6-3 to TRBJ1-2, with D possibly TRBD1 on 5 matching bases. The CDR3 sequence is 12 residues long. Germline-derived CDR1 and CDR2 are MNHEY and SVGEGT. The V end lost 4 bases, the J end lost 4 bases, and 7 bases lay between the germline ends. CDR3 DNA, as far as it was read: TGTGCCAGCAGTTGGGGACTCTATGGC. It yields the protein CASSWGLYG. In full, the CDR3 is CASSWGLYGYTF.

Turning to this clone: Coverage ceases 3 residues before the CDR3 finishes, and the germline J gene fills in the end. This rearrangement joins TRBV6-1 to TRBJ2-3, with D possibly TRBD2 on 6 matching bases. The CDR3 runs to 15 residues. Germline-derived CDR1 and CDR2 are MNHNS and SASEGT. V gave up 0 bases and J gave up 6 bases, with 13 bases separating them. The CDR3 loop is CASSEALAGSDTQYF. The DNA read from the CDR3 is TGTGCCAGCAGTGAAGCGCTTGCGGGATCGGATACG.

Note on this clone: The read gets to within 3 residues of the CDR3 end, and the germline J gene fills in the rest. This chain connects TRBV19 to TRBJ2-1; 11 positions match TRBD2. The CDR3 covers 15 residues. Germline V gene sequence: CDR1 LNHDA, CDR2 SQIVND (reference sequence). The ends lost 1 base at V and 4 bases at J; junction bases unmatched: 0. CDR3 residues: CASSIGLAGYNEQFF. The sequenced part of the CDR3 DNA is TGTGCCAGTAGTATAGGACTAGCGGGGTACAATGAG.

This clone has more than one count but fewer than ten. Read data end 3 residues before the CDR3 end; the end is taken from the germline J gene. The chain carries TRBV5-1 and TRBJ2-3; D remains unclear. V was shortened by 0 bases and J by 6 bases, with 17 bases between the two germline ends. The CDR3 sequence is 16 residues long. Germline CDR1 and CDR2: SGHRS and YFSETQ. CDR3 sequence reads: CASSLAAAIVEDTQYF. The sequenced CDR3 bases are TGCGCCAGCAGCTTGGCGGCGGCCATAGTGGAGGATACG.

With regard to this clone: The read ends 3 residues before the CDR3 terminus; that terminus is restored from the germline J gene. The sample has other DNA sequences that encode this CDR3 too. V gene TRBV7-2 combines with J gene TRBJ2-1; D is ambiguous. CDR1 and CDR2 from the germline V gene are SGHTA and FQGNSA. The CDR3 runs 15 residues. Trimming took 0 bases from V and 0 from J, leaving 6 bases between them. CDR3: CASSLAGPSYNEQFF. CDR3 DNA (partial): TGTGCCAGCAGCTTAGCAGGGCCCTCCTACAATGAG.

Turning to this clone: The read terminates 3 residues before the CDR3 end, so the remaining end is supplied by the germline J gene. This chain joins TRBV7-2 and TRBJ1-5, with TRBD1 matching over 10 bases. V lost 5 bases, J lost 7 bases, and 5 bases stayed unmatched. The CDR3 loop spans 14 amino acids. Germline V lookup: CDR1 SGHTA, CDR2 FQGNSA. The sequenced CDR3 bases are TGTGCCAGCAGCCCCAGACAGGGGGCACAGCCC. It encodes CASSPRQGAQP. Given in full, the CDR3 is CASSPRQGAQPQHF.

This clone was counted between two and nine times. The read is 3 residues too short to cover the CDR3 end, so that end is filled in from the germline J gene. J is TRBJ2-5 and V is TRBV5-1; the match to TRBD1 covers 8 bases. The CDR3 is 14 residues long. Losses at the gene ends were 5 bases for V and 5 bases for J; bases not matched to a gene: 8. The germline CDR1 and CDR2 sequences are SGHRS and YFSETQ. This chain's CDR3 is CASRPTTGGETQYF. The covered CDR3 bases are TGCGCCAGCAGACCTACTACAGGGGGTGAGACC.

As regards this clone: The read ends 3 residues early relative to the CDR3; the germline J gene fills the gap. This rearrangement joins TRBV18 to TRBJ2-7; tentative D call: TRBD1 (6 bases). This CDR3 is 15 amino acids long. The germline V gene has CDR1 KGHSH and CDR2 LQKENI. Trimming cost V 0 bases and J 2 bases, with 11 bases left between them. The DNA read from the CDR3 is TGTGCCAGCTCACCACCTAGGACAGAAACCTACGAG. It codes for CASSPPRTETYE. The whole CDR3 sequence reads CASSPPRTETYEQYF.

This clone is termed medium-sized. The read ends 3 residues shy of where the CDR3 ends; the end is completed using the germline J gene. V usage is TRBV5-1 and J usage is TRBJ2-5, with 7 bases lining up with TRBD1. The V segment lost 1 base and the J segment 1 base; nucleotides outside the gene matches: 4. Germline V gene data show CDR1 as SGHRS and CDR2 as YFSETQ. The CDR3 extends over 15 amino acids. The CDR3 loop reads CASSLIGTAQETQYF. The CDR3 bases that were read are TGCGCCAGCAGCTTGATTGGGACAGCCCAAGAGACC.

This clone was found a few times. The CDR3 reads CASSLLTTTNEKLFF. The CDR3 bases that were read are TGTGCCAGCAGCTTACTCACAACAACTAATGAAAAA. This chain joins TRBV7-9 and TRBJ1-4; D unresolved. The CDR3 end falls 3 residues outside the read, so it is completed with the germline J gene. The germline V and J ends were trimmed by 2 bases and 0 bases, with 7 bases remaining between them. The length of the CDR3 is 15 residues. Germline values: CDR1 SEHNR, CDR2 FQNEAQ (reference sequence).

Concerning this clone itself: The read comes to an end 3 residues before the CDR3 does, leaving the germline J gene to fill in the end. At the DNA level, this CDR3 is encoded by other sequences in the same sample as well. V is TRBV18 and J is TRBJ2-5, with D tentatively TRBD1 (6 bases). CDR3 length: 13 amino acids. Deletions cut 5 bases from V and 5 bases from J, with 12 bases between. CDR1 and CDR2 (germline): KGHSH, LQKENI. The sequenced part of the CDR3 DNA is TGTGCCAGCTCATCACAGGGTCGGGAGACC. Protein: CASSSQGRET. The complete CDR3 reads CASSSQGRETQYF.

Comment on this clone: The CDR3 is cut off 3 residues early in the read; its end comes from the germline J gene. This chain links TRBV19 with TRBJ2-1; D not certain. Per germline, CDR1 LNHDA and CDR2 SQIVND (reference sequence). The CDR3 has 15 residues. The germline V and J ends were trimmed by 5 bases and 0 bases, with 11 bases remaining between them. CDR3 DNA, as far as it was read: TGTGCCAGTAGTTGGGCCGAAAGCTCCTACAATGAG. It codes for CASSWAESSYNE. The entire CDR3 protein is CASSWAESSYNEQFF.

This clone has a handful of counts. The observed sequence ends 3 residues before the CDR3 terminus, with the missing tail filled in from the germline J gene. V usage is TRBV6-2 or TRBV6-3 and J usage is TRBJ2-5, with TRBD2 as a possible D gene (5 bases). Germline CDR1 MNHEY, CDR2 SVGEGT. This CDR3 is built from 12 residues. Trimming cost V 9 bases and J 2 bases, with 10 bases left between them. CDR3 bases read: TGTGCCAGTCTGGGCGGGCAAGAGACC. Amino acids: CASLGGQET. The whole CDR3 protein is CASLGGQETQYF.

As concerns this clone: Mismatch with germline at one junction end may stem from a read error. The read is 3 residues too short to cover the CDR3 end, so that end is filled in from the germline J gene. This chain uses TRBV7-7 with TRBJ2-5; D might be TRBD1 (5 bases). The CDR3 is 15 residues long. Germline values: CDR1 SSHAT, CDR2 FNYEAQ (reference sequence). The part of the CDR3 DNA that was read is TGTGCTAGCAGCTTAGGTTTCAGGGATCGGGAGACC. It translates to CASSLGFRDRET. The complete CDR3 sequence is CASSLGFRDRETQYF.

This clone was observed a few times. Read data end 3 residues before the CDR3 end; the end is taken from the germline J gene. V usage is TRBV6-2 or TRBV6-3 and J usage is TRBJ2-7, with D perhaps matching TRBD1 (6 bases). Trimming took off 5 bases at V and 5 bases at J, with 19 bases between the two ends. Germline V lookup: CDR1 MNHEY, CDR2 SVGEGT. CDR3 length equals 15 residues. The CDR3 protein is CASSTEDRYPHEQYF. The DNA read from the CDR3 is TGTGCCAGCAGTACAGAAGACAGGTATCCCCACGAG.

This clone was seen a handful of times. The read is 3 residues too short to cover the CDR3 end, so that end is filled in from the germline J gene. This chain uses TRBV2 with TRBJ2-1; 10 nucleotides agree with TRBD2. This CDR3 spans 16 amino acids. V lost 6 bases and J lost 4; bases outside the gene matches: 9. Germline assignment: CDR1 SNHLY and CDR2 FYNNEI. CDR3 bases read: TGTGCCAGCAGGGAGATAGCGGGGGGACCATACAATGAG. Translating gives CASREIAGGPYNE. The entire CDR3 is CASREIAGGPYNEQFF.

This clone came up a few times. CDR3 sequence reads: CASSKSGNSYNEQFF. CDR3 DNA, as far as it was read: TGTGCCAGCAGCAAGAGCGGGAACTCCTACAATGAG. The chain carries TRBV7-9 and TRBJ2-1; the match to TRBD2 covers 7 bases. The CDR3 end is not reached by the read, which stops 3 residues before it; the germline J gene fills it in. V trimming: 5 bases; J trimming: 0 bases; junction bases outside the gene matches: 4. The CDR3 covers 15 residues. Germline loops: CDR1 SEHNR, CDR2 FQNEAQ (reference sequence).

Regarding this clone: The missing CDR3 end, 3 residues past where the read stops, is filled in from the germline J gene. This chain uses TRBV18 with TRBJ2-7; TRBD2 agrees at 7 bases. CDR3 length: 14 amino acids. The V gene end was trimmed by 1 base and the J gene end by 4 bases; junction bases not matched to a gene: 4. From germline, CDR1 is KGHSH and CDR2 LQKENI. The CDR3 bases that were read are TGTGCCAGCTCACCACTCCGGACTAGTTACGAG. Protein sequence: CASSPLRTSYE. The complete CDR3 sequence is CASSPLRTSYEQYF.

In this sample, this clone turned up a few times. The read ends 3 residues shy of where the CDR3 ends; the end is completed using the germline J gene. This chain links TRBV19 with TRBJ1-5; weak D call: TRBD1 (5 bases). The V gene's germline CDR1 is LNHDA and CDR2 SQIVND (reference sequence). The CDR3 is 12 residues long. Deletions cut 2 bases from V and 7 bases from J, with 6 bases between. CDR3 bases read: TGTGCCAGTAGTATAAAGGGGCAGCCC. This sequence encodes CASSIKGQP. The entire CDR3 protein reads CASSIKGQPQHF.

Concerning this clone: Read data end 3 residues before the CDR3 end; the end is taken from the germline J gene. The chain couples TRBV19 to TRBJ2-3; TRBD2 matches 8 bases. The CDR3 sequence is 16 residues long. The junction had 6 bases not matched to a gene; V was cut back by 2 bases and J by 2 bases. The germline V gene has CDR1 LNHDA and CDR2 SQIVND (reference sequence). Incomplete CDR3 DNA: TGTGCCAGTAGTATAAGGACTAGCAGATACACAGATACG. Translated, it gives CASSIRTSRYTDT. The full CDR3 protein reads CASSIRTSRYTDTQYF.